The rows below give T cell receptor beta chains drawn from one sample of a study of T cell repertoires in cytomegalovirus infection. These TCRs are of unknown antigen specificity. TCRdb reprocessed the reads with MiXCR, giving one entry per CDR3 protein. Here the sample spans around 340,000 distinct CDR3 sequences, under 35% being singletons. The sequences come from cultured PBMCs, collected from culture after CMV antigen stimulation. The receptors derive from a human donor in good health (CMV status not recorded). Some clones in this sample may be carry-over from other donors' samples. CDR3s include the opening cysteine and the closing phenylalanine or tryptophan. The D gene is left open where the match is weak. Size is omitted from some rows. Given values are once, few, many or a class for expanded clones.

CASNNPGHSSPLHF	TGTGCCAGCAACAACCCGGGACATAGTTCACCCCTCCACTTT	.	.	TRBV7-4	TRBJ1-6
CASSLGLAGGHSYNEQFF	TGTGCCAGCAGCCTGGGACTAGCGGGGGGACACTCCTACAATGAGCAGTTCTTC	once	TRBD2	TRBV3-1	TRBJ2-1
CASRRTSGGAEFF	TGTGCCAGCAGGCGGACTAGCGGGGGTGCAGAGTTCTTC	few	TRBD2	TRBV12-3/TRBV12-4	TRBJ2-1
CASSFGQSGNTIYF	TGTGCCAGCAGCTTTGGGCAATCCGGAAACACCATATATTTT	.	.	TRBV11-2	TRBJ1-3
CAIRDRVNQPQHF	TGTGCCATTCGGGACAGGGTCAATCAGCCCCAGCATTTT	.	TRBD1	TRBV28	TRBJ1-5
CASSRGGARYGYTF	TGCGCCAGCAGCCGTGGGGGGGCGCGGTATGGCTACACCTTC	.	.	TRBV5-1	TRBJ1-2
CASSMTESYGYTF	TGTGCCAGTAGTATGACAGAAAGCTATGGCTACACCTTC	.	.	TRBV19	TRBJ1-2
CASSLPGRTNEKLFF	TGTGCCAGCAGCTTACCGGGACGGACTAATGAAAAACTGTTTTTT	few	.	TRBV7-8	TRBJ1-4
CASSLGGPARPSTDTQYF	TGTGCCAGCAGCTTGGGGGGACCAGCCCGACCTAGCACAGATACGCAGTATTTT	.	.	TRBV5-4	TRBJ2-3
CSATPGQGYQGQHF	TGCAGTGCTACCCCGGGACAGGGGTATCAGGGCCAGCATTTT	.	TRBD1	TRBV20-1	TRBJ1-5
CASSIGLARRDEQFF	TGTGCCAGCAGTATAGGACTAGCGCGACGGGATGAGCAGTTCTTC	.	TRBD2	TRBV6-4	TRBJ2-1
CASSSPGLAVPEQFF	TGTGCCAGCAGCTCCCCGGGACTAGCGGTCCCTGAGCAGTTCTTC	.	TRBD2	TRBV7-3	TRBJ2-1
CASIRTSGSGRDTQYF	TGTGCCAGCATCCGGACTAGCGGGAGCGGGCGAGATACGCAGTATTTT	many	TRBD2	TRBV7-2	TRBJ2-3
CASSVGVPSEKLFF	TGTGCCAGCAGCGTCGGGGTTCCCAGTGAAAAACTGTTTTTT	few	.	TRBV9	TRBJ1-4
CASSQAQGFNNEQFF	TGTGCCAGCAGCCAAGCACAGGGATTTAACAATGAGCAGTTCTTC	.	.	TRBV4-1	TRBJ2-1
CASSLTGTGPINEKLFF	TGCGCCAGCAGCCTGACCGGGACAGGGCCGATAAATGAAAAACTGTTTTTT	.	TRBD1	TRBV5-1	TRBJ1-4
CASSLGGSRTGNTQYF	TGTGCCAGCAGCTTAGGAGGTAGCAGGACCGGGAATACGCAGTATTTT	.	.	TRBV7-6	TRBJ2-3
CASTSGKYEQYF	TGCGCCAGCACTAGCGGAAAATACGAGCAGTACTTC	.	TRBD2	TRBV5-1	TRBJ2-7
CASSPDRSSYNSPLHF	TGCGCCAGCAGCCCCGACAGGAGCTCCTATAATTCACCCCTCCACTTT	.	.	TRBV5-1	TRBJ1-6
CASSPGTLISGETQYF	TGTGCCAGTAGCCCCGGGACCCTCATTTCGGGGGAGACCCAGTACTTC	few	.	TRBV19	TRBJ2-5
CASTPTENSYEQYF	TGTGCCAGCACCCCGACAGAGAACTCCTACGAGCAGTACTTC	.	.	TRBV12-3/TRBV12-4	TRBJ2-7
CASSLDRGYGYTF	TGTGCCAGCAGCTTAGACAGGGGGTATGGCTACACCTTC	many	TRBD1	TRBV7-2	TRBJ1-2
CASRHRSGYEQYF	TGTGCCAGCAGACATCGCTCAGGGTACGAGCAGTACTTC	few	.	TRBV27	TRBJ2-7
CASSSNRGPRVNTEAFF	TGTGCCAGCAGTTCAAACAGGGGGCCTCGGGTGAACACTGAAGCTTTCTTT	.	TRBD1	TRBV12-3/TRBV12-4	TRBJ1-1
CSAPWALAGAGNEQFF	TGCAGTGCTCCCTGGGCTCTAGCGGGAGCTGGAAATGAGCAGTTCTTC	many	TRBD2	TRBV20-1	TRBJ2-1
CSADTDRTNTGELFF	TGCAGTGCTGATACAGACAGAACTAACACCGGGGAGCTGTTTTTT	once	.	TRBV20-1	TRBJ2-2
CASSPGTGGMQPQHF	TGTGCCAGCTCACCAGGGACAGGGGGAATGCAGCCCCAGCATTTT	few	TRBD1	TRBV18	TRBJ1-5
CASSIAGGGVRREQYF	TGTGCCAGCAGCATAGCGGGAGGGGGGGTGAGGCGCGAGCAGTACTTC	.	TRBD2	TRBV7-8	TRBJ2-7
CASSLEAYQPQHF	TGTGCCAGCAGCTTAGAGGCGTATCAGCCCCAGCATTTT	few	.	TRBV7-2	TRBJ1-5
CASGLVTGRREMNTEAFF	TGTGCTAGTGGTTTGGTGACAGGAAGAAGGGAGATGAACACTGAAGCTTTCTTT	few	.	TRBV12-5	TRBJ1-1
CASSLAPGGGDNQPQHF	TGTGCCAGCAGTTTAGCCCCCGGAGGGGGCGACAATCAGCCCCAGCATTTT	.	TRBD1	TRBV12-3/TRBV12-4	TRBJ1-5
CATLAPFARAEQFF	TGTGCCACCCTAGCCCCCTTCGCGAGGGCTGAGCAGTTCTTC	.	.	TRBV6-1	TRBJ2-1
CATSDTTSGNQETQYF	TGTGCCACCAGTGACACGACTAGCGGGAACCAAGAGACCCAGTACTTC	.	TRBD2	TRBV24-1	TRBJ2-5
CASVEGYVGSYNSPLHF	TGTGCCAGCGTTGAGGGATATGTGGGCTCCTATAATTCACCCCTCCACTTT	.	.	TRBV7-2	TRBJ1-6
CASSFRGQSPLHF	TGTGCCAGCAGTTTCCGGGGGCAGTCACCCCTCCACTTT	few	.	TRBV28	TRBJ1-6
CASSLAPGQGSGETQYF	TGTGCCAGCAGCTTAGCCCCGGGACAGGGAAGCGGAGAGACCCAGTACTTC	few	TRBD1	TRBV11-1	TRBJ2-5